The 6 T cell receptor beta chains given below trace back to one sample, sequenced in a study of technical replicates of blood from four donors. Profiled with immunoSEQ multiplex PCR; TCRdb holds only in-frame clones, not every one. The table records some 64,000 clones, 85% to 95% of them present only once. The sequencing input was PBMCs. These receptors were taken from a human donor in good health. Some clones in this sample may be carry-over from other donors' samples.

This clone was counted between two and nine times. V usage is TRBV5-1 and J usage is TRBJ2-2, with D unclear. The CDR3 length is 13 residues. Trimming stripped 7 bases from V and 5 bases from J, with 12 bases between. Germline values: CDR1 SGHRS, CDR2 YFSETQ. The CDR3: CASEKDTTGELFF. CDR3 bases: TGCGCCAGCGAGAAAGACACAACCGGGGAGCTGTTTTTT.

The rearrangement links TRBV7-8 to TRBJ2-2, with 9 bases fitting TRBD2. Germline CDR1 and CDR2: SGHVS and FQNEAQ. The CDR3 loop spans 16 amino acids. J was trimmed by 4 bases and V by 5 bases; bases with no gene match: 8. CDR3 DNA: TGTGCCAGCAGCAGTCCTAGCGGGGTAGTCACCGGGGAGCTGTTTTTT. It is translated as CASSSPSGVVTGELFF. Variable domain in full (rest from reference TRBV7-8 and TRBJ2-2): GAGVSQSPRYKVAKRGQDVALRCDPISGHVSLFWYQQALGQGPEFLTYFQNEAQLDKSGLPSDRFFAERPEGSVSTLKIQRTQQEDSAVYLCASSSPSGVVTGELFFGEGSRLTVL.

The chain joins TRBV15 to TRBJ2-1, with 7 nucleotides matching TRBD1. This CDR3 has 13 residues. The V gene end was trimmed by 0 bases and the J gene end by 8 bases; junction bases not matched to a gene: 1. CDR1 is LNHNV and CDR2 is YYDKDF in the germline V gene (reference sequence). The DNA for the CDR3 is TGTGCCACCAGCAGAGATAGGGGGCATGAGCAGTTCTTC. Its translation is CATSRDRGHEQFF.

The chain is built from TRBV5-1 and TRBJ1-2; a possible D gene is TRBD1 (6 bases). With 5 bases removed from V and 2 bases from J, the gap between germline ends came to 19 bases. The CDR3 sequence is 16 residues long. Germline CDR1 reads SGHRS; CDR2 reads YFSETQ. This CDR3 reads CASRSVTPGHNYGYTF. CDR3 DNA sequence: TGCGCCAGCAGATCGGTCACCCCGGGACACAACTATGGCTACACCTTC.

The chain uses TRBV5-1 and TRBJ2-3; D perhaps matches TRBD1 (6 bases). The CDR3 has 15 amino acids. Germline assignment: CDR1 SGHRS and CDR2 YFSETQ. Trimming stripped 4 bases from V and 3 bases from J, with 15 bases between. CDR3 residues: CASSHTGKQTDTQYF. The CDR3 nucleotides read TGCGCCAGCAGCCACACAGGGAAGCAAACAGATACGCAGTATTTT.

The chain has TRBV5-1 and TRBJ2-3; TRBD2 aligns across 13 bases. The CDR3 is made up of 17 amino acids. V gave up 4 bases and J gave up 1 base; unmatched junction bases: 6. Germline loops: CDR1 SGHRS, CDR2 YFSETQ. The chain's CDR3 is CASSSGLAGVGTDTQYF. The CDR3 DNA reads TGCGCCAGCAGCAGCGGACTAGCGGGAGTCGGCACAGATACGCAGTATTTT.